These T cell receptor beta chains were read from a single sample in a study of OX40 agonist ivuxolimab in advanced cancers. Measured with immunoSEQ multiplex PCR; TCRdb has only the in-frame clones, and not every one. The repertoire includes approximately 86,000 clones, about 86% of them detected once, and approximately 6.5% sits in the top ten. The source was CD4+ or CD8+ T cells sorted from blood, collected in a trial of the OX40 agonist ivuxolimab. The source is an adult with an advanced solid tumor such as melanoma, head and neck, liver or kidney cancer. Both conserved end residues are part of each CDR3.

CDR3	V	J
CASSQVWGPGVKGYTF	TRBV14	TRBJ1-2
CASSPGTHNEQFF	TRBV5-4	TRBJ2-1
CASSPWRGGNYEQYF	TRBV7-9	TRBJ2-7
CASSDYYGYTF	TRBV9	TRBJ1-2
CAWSSGRRYEQYF	TRBV30	.
CASSLLSGRLTDTQYF	TRBV4-2	TRBJ2-3
CASREGSSGNTIYF	TRBV6-6	TRBJ1-3
CASSLRDRHSNQPQHF	TRBV7-8	TRBJ1-5
CASSQDYTGARNNEQFF	TRBV14	TRBJ2-1
CASSPRGQTYEQYF	TRBV9	TRBJ2-7
CAWSKGAGNTIYF	TRBV30	TRBJ1-3
CASSQNYISNEKLFF	TRBV4-2	TRBJ1-4
CASSPPAGRLDEQFF	TRBV9	TRBJ2-1
CASSEAPTYEQYF	TRBV6-1	TRBJ2-7
CSVESLSYGYTF	TRBV29-1	TRBJ1-2
CASSPATGLANYGYTF	TRBV21-1	TRBJ1-2
CASSLQGAGAGELFF	TRBV5-1	TRBJ2-2
CASGAGEMGTEAFF	TRBV6-6	TRBJ1-1
CASSPGKGSYNEQFF	TRBV5-6	TRBJ2-1
CASSWQGQGTEAFF	TRBV5-1	TRBJ1-1